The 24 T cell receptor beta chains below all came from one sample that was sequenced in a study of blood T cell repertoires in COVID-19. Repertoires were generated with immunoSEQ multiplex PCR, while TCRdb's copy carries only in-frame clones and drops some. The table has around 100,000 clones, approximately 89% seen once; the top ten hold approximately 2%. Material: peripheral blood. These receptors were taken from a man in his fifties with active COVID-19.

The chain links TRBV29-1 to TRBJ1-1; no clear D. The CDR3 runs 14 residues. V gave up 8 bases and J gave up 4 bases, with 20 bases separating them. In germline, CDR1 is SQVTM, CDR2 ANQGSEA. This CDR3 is CSIGRFVGSTEAFF. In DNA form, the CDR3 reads TGCAGCATTGGGAGGTTTGTGGGGAGCACTGAAGCTTTCTTT.

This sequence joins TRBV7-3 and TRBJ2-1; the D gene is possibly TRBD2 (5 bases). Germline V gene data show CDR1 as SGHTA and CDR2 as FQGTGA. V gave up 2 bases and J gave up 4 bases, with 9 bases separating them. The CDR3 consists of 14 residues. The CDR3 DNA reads TGTGCCAGCAGCTTATTTGGAGGTTACAATGAGCAGTTCTTC. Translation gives CASSLFGGYNEQFF.

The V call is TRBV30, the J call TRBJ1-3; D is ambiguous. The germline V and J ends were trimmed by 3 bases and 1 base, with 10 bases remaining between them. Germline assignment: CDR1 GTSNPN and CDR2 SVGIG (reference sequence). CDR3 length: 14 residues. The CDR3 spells CAWREGFSGNTIYF. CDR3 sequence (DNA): TGTGCCTGGAGGGAGGGTTTTTCTGGAAACACCATATATTTT.

CDR3 protein: CASSPQGGEEKLFF. CDR3 DNA: TGCGCCAGCAGCCCTCAGGGAGGTGAGGAAAAACTGTTTTTT. The V gene is TRBV4-1, the J gene TRBJ1-4; possible D gene TRBD1, 5 bases. Germline-derived CDR1 and CDR2 are MGHRA and YSYEKL. Trimming removed 4 bases at V and 8 bases at J, with 14 bases between. The CDR3 is 14 residues long.

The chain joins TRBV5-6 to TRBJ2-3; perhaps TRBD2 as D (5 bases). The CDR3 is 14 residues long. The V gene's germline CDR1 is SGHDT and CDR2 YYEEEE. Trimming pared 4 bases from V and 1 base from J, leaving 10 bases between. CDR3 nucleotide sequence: TGTGCCAGCAGCCTGGGGAGCGGCACAGATACGCAGTATTTT. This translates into CASSLGSGTDTQYF.

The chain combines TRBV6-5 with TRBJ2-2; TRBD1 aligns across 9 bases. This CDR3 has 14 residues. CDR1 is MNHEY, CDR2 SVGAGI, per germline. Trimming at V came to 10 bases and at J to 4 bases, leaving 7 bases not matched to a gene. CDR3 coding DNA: TGTGCCACCTCTCCGGACAGGGGCACCGGGGAGCTGTTTTTT. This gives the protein CATSPDRGTGELFF.

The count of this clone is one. The CDR3 loop reads CASSIGGGQGGNQPQHF. For the CDR3, the DNA is TGTGCCAGTAGTATAGGAGGGGGACAGGGCGGCAATCAGCCCCAGCATTTT. This chain connects TRBV19 to TRBJ1-5; 9 positions match TRBD1. CDR3 length: 17 amino acids. Trimming cost V 1 base and J 2 bases; bases outside gene matches: 6. In germline, CDR1 is LNHDA, CDR2 SQIVND (reference sequence).

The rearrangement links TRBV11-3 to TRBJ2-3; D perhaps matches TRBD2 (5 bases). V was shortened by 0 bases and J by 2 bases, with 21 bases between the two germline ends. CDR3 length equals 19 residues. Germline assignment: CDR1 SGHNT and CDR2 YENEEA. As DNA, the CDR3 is TGTGCCAGCAGCTTAGAAATAAGGTGGGGTCGGGGAACCACAGATACGCAGTATTTT. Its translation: CASSLEIRWGRGTTDTQYF.

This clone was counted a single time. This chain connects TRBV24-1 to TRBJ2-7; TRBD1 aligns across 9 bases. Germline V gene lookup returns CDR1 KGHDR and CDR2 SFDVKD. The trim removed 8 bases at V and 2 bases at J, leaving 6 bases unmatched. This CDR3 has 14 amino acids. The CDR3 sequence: CATMDRGIPYEQYV. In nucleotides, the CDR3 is TGTGCCACCATGGACAGGGGCATCCCCTACGAGCAGTACGTC.

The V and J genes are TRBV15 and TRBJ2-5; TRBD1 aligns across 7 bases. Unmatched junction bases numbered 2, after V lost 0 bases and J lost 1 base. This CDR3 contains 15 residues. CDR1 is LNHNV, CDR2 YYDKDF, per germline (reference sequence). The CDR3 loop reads CATSREGTAQETQYF. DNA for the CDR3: TGTGCCACCAGCAGAGAAGGGACAGCCCAAGAGACCCAGTACTTC.

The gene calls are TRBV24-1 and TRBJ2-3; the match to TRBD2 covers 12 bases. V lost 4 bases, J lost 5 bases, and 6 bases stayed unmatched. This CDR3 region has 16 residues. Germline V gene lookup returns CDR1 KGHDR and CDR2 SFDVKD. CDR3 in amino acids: CATSEVLAGGLDTQYF. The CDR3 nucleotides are TGTGCCACCAGTGAAGTCCTAGCGGGAGGGCTAGATACGCAGTATTTT.

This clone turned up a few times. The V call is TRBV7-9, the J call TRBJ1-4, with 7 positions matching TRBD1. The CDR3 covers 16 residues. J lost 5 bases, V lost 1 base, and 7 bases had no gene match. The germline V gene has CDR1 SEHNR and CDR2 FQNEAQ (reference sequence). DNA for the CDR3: TGTGCCAGCAGCTTAGAGGCGGCAGGGGGAAATGAAAAACTGTTTTTT. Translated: CASSLEAAGGNEKLFF.

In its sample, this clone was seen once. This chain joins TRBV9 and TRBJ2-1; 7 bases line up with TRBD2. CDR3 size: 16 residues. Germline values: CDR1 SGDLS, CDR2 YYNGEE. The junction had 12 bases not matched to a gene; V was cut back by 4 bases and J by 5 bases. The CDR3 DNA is TGTGCCAGCAGCTTATCCGGGACTACCCCCAACAATGAGCAGTTCTTC. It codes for CASSLSGTTPNNEQFF.

In DNA, the CDR3 is TGTGCCAGCAGGGTTGGACACAATAGCAATCAGCCCCAGCATTTT. Translated: CASRVGHNSNQPQHF. The chain combines TRBV6-5 with TRBJ1-5; tentatively, D is TRBD1 (5 bases). The CDR3 contains 15 residues. Germline V gene sequence: CDR1 MNHEY, CDR2 SVGAGI. The germline V and J ends were trimmed by 6 bases and 0 bases, with 12 bases remaining between them.

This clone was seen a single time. The CDR3 is CASSLPADYGYTF. The DNA for the CDR3 is TGTGCCAGCAGCTTGCCAGCGGACTATGGCTACACCTTC. V usage is TRBV5-6 and J usage is TRBJ1-2, with D hard to call. The V gene's germline CDR1 is SGHDT and CDR2 YYEEEE. CDR3 length equals 13 residues. Trimming took 1 base from V and 3 from J, leaving 7 bases between them.

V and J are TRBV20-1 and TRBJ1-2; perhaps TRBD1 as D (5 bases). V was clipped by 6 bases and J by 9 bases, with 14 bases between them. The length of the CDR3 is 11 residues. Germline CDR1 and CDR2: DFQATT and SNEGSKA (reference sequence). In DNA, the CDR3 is TGCAGTGCCCGGAGGGACGGGCGCTACACCTTC. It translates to CSARRDGRYTF.

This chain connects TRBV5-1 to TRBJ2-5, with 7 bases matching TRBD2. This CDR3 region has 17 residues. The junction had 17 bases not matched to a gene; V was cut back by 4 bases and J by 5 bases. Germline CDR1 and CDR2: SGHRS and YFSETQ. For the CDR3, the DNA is TGCGCCAGCAGCCGGACGGGGGGAAGGGGACCAAGGGAGACCCAGTACTTC. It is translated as CASSRTGGRGPRETQYF. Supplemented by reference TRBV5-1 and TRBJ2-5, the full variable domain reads KAGVTQTPRYLIKTRGQQVTLSCSPISGHRSVSWYQQTPGQGLQFLFEYFSETQRNKGNFPGRFSGRQFSNSRSEMNVSTLELGDSALYLCASSRTGGRGPRETQYFGPGTRLLVL.

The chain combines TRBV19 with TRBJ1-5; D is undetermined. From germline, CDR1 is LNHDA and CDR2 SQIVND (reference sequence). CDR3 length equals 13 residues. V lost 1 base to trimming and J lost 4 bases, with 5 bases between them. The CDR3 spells CASSIALNQPQHF. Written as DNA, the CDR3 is TGTGCCAGTAGTATAGCCCTAAATCAGCCCCAGCATTTT.

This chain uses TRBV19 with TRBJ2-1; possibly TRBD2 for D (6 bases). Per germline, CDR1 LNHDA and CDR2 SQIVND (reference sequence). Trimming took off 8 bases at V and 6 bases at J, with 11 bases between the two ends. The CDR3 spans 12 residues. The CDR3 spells CASRRDLNEQFF. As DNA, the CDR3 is TGTGCCAGTCGGCGGGACCTCAATGAGCAGTTCTTC.

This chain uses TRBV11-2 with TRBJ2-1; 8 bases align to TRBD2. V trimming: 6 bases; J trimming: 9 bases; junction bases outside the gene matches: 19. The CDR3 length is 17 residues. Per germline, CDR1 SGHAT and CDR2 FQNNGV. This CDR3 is CASRHQEGGRKRGEQFF. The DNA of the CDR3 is TGTGCCAGCAGACACCAAGAGGGCGGGAGGAAGAGGGGTGAGCAGTTCTTC. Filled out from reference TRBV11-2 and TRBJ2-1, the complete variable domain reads EAGVAQSPRYKIIEKRQSVAFWCNPISGHATLYWYQQILGQGPKLLIQFQNNGVVDDSQLPKDRFSAERLKGVDSTLKIQPAKLEDSAVYLCASRHQEGGRKRGEQFFGPGTRLTVL.

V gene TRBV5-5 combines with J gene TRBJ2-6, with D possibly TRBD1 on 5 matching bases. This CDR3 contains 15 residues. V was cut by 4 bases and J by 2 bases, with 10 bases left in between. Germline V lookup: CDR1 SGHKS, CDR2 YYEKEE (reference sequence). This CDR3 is CASSPTQAGANVLTF. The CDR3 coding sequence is TGTGCCAGCAGCCCCACACAGGCTGGGGCCAACGTCCTGACTTTC.

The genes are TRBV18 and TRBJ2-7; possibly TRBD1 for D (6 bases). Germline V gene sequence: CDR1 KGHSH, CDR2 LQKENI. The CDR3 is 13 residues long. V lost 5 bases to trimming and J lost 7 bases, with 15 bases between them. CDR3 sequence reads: CASSRDKEAEQYV. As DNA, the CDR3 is TGTGCCAGCTCAAGGGACAAGGAGGCGGAGCAGTACGTC.

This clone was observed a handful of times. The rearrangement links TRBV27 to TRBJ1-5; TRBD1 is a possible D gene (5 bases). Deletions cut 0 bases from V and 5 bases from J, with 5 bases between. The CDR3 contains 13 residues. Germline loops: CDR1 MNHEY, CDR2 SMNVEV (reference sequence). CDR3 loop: CASSLSGDQPQHF. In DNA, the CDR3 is TGTGCCAGCAGTTTATCAGGGGATCAGCCCCAGCATTTT.

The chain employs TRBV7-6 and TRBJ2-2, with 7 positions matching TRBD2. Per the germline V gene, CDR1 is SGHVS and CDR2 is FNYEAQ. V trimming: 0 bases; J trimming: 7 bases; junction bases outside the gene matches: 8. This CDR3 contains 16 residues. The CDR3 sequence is CASSLAGGPVGGELFF. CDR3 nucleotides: TGTGCCAGCAGCTTAGCGGGAGGGCCCGTAGGCGGGGAGCTGTTTTTT.